These 25 T cell receptor beta chains were sequenced from one sample in a study of T cell changes during pregnancy in multiple sclerosis. Measured with immunoSEQ multiplex PCR; TCRdb has only the in-frame clones, and not every one. This table has about 38,000 clones, 88% appearing once. Source: CD8+ T cells from peripheral blood mononuclear cells, taken in the third trimester of pregnancy. These receptors were taken from a female donor with multiple sclerosis, enrolled in a pregnancy study.

This sequence joins TRBV7-9 and TRBJ2-7, with D possibly TRBD1 on 6 matching bases. The CDR3 totals 13 residues. Germline values: CDR1 SEHNR, CDR2 FQNEAQ (reference sequence). The V end was cut by 5 bases, the J end by 5 bases, with 13 bases between. Here the CDR3 reads CASSPRTANEQYF. The CDR3 DNA follows: TGTGCCAGCAGCCCAAGGACAGCGAACGAGCAGTACTTC.

V usage is TRBV7-2 and J usage is TRBJ2-3; the D gene is possibly TRBD1 (6 bases). Looked up from germline, CDR1 is SGHTA and CDR2 is FQGNSA. V dropped 2 bases and J dropped 4 bases, with 16 bases sitting between them. This CDR3 region has 16 residues. CDR3 in DNA: TGTGCCAGCAGCTTATTGGGGGCCCAGGGCGCAGATACGCAGTATTTT. Amino acid sequence: CASSLLGAQGADTQYF.

V and J are TRBV6-5 and TRBJ1-2; 8 bases are shared with TRBD1. With 5 bases clipped from V and 8 bases from J, the junction kept 7 bases outside the gene matches. Germline V CDR1 and CDR2: MNHEY, SVGAGI. The CDR3 runs to 13 residues. CDR3: CASSLQGAGGYTF. The CDR3 DNA reads TGTGCCAGCAGTCTTCAGGGGGCTGGGGGCTACACCTTC.

The chain recombines TRBV9 with TRBJ1-5, with 7 positions matching TRBD1. Per germline, CDR1 SGDLS and CDR2 YYNGEE. The CDR3 loop spans 14 amino acids. The V and J ends lost 4 bases and 7 bases, in that order; junction bases with no gene match: 8. In DNA, the CDR3 is TGTGCCAGCAGCTTACAGGGGCTAGGGCAGCCCCAGCATTTT. Its protein is CASSLQGLGQPQHF.

The J gene is TRBJ1-4, the V gene TRBV5-5, with 7 bases lining up with TRBD1. With 4 bases clipped from V and 8 bases from J, the junction kept 17 bases outside the gene matches. The CDR3 extends over 17 amino acids. Germline assignment: CDR1 SGHKS and CDR2 YYEKEE (reference sequence). CDR3 protein: CASSLLTDRRGGEKLFF. CDR3 nucleotide sequence: TGTGCCAGCAGCCTTCTAACGGACAGGAGGGGAGGAGAAAAACTGTTTTTT.

J is TRBJ1-3 and V is TRBV7-9; the D is unclear. Trimming took 5 bases from V and 2 from J, leaving 10 bases between them. The CDR3 is 14 residues long. The germline V gene has CDR1 SEHNR and CDR2 FQNEAQ (reference sequence). The CDR3 region is CASSPQAAGNTIYF. In DNA form, the CDR3 reads TGTGCCAGCAGCCCGCAGGCAGCTGGAAACACCATATATTTT.

This clone has a single count. V and J are TRBV23-1 and TRBJ2-7; the match to TRBD1 covers 9 bases. TRBV23-1 is reported as an ORF; its role is uncertain. V shed 3 bases and J 4 bases; nucleotides not matched to a gene: 7. This CDR3 comprises 15 residues. The CDR3 DNA reads as TGCGCCAGCAGTCAGCCTGGACAGGGGCCGTACGAGCAGTACTTC. This sequence encodes CASSQPGQGPYEQYF.

V and J are TRBV18 and TRBJ1-4, with TRBD1 identical over 8 bases. The J segment lost 8 bases and the V segment lost 3 bases, leaving 14 bases of the junction unmatched. CDR3 length: 17 amino acids. Germline values: CDR1 KGHSH, CDR2 LQKENI. The CDR3 sequence is CASSPLIDDRGGEKLFF. The CDR3 DNA is TGTGCCAGCTCACCCTTAATCGACGACAGGGGAGGCGAAAAACTGTTTTTT.

The CDR3 DNA reads TGTGCCAGCAGCTTGGCAGGGTTGGGCGAAACTGAAGCTTTCTTT. Translation gives CASSLAGLGETEAFF. The chain couples TRBV5-4 to TRBJ1-1, with D perhaps TRBD1 (5 bases). With 0 bases removed from V and 5 bases from J, the gap between germline ends came to 14 bases. Per the germline V gene, CDR1 is SGHNT and CDR2 is YYREEE (reference sequence). The CDR3 runs to 15 residues.

V and J are TRBV6-5 and TRBJ2-7, with 7 bases identical to TRBD1. Trimming removed 2 bases from V and 6 bases from J; junction bases left unmatched: 7. Germline V lookup: CDR1 MNHEY, CDR2 SVGAGI. The CDR3 runs to 14 residues. Written as DNA, the CDR3 is TGTGCCAGCAGTTACCACATGGACAGGCCCGAGCAGTACTTC. Translation: CASSYHMDRPEQYF.

This clone was found once. The rearrangement links TRBV2 to TRBJ2-1, with D perhaps matching TRBD1 (5 bases). This CDR3 has 15 amino acids. The germline gives CDR1 SNHLY, CDR2 FYNNEI. Trimming cost V 3 bases and J 5 bases, with 14 bases left between them. The CDR3 DNA is TGTGCCAGCAGTGAGGGGTATGGGGCCCACAATGAGCAGTTCTTC. It specifies CASSEGYGAHNEQFF.

The rearrangement links TRBV19 to TRBJ2-2; a weak D match, TRBD1 (5 bases). V was clipped by 3 bases and J by 3 bases, with 11 bases between them. The germline gives CDR1 LNHDA, CDR2 SQIVND (reference sequence). The CDR3 runs 15 residues. Here the CDR3 DNA reads TGTGCCAGTAGTATCCCCAGGGTTGACACCGGGGAGCTGTTTTTT. Translation gives CASSIPRVDTGELFF.

V and J are TRBV4-1 and TRBJ1-2, with D possibly TRBD1 on 5 matching bases. Trimming removed 3 bases at V and 2 bases at J, with 10 bases between. CDR3 length equals 14 residues. Germline-derived CDR1 and CDR2 are MGHRA and YSYEKL. The CDR3 DNA sequence: TGCGCCAGCAGCCATACTTCAGGGAACTATGGCTACACCTTC. Translated: CASSHTSGNYGYTF.

The chain employs TRBV5-6 and TRBJ2-7; the D is unclear. This CDR3 comprises 14 residues. Trimming removed 4 bases at V and 2 bases at J, with 13 bases between. CDR1 is SGHDT and CDR2 is YYEEEE in the germline V gene. CDR3 nucleotides: TGTGCCAGCAGCCACCGCGGCTACACCTACGAGCAGTACTTC. It codes for CASSHRGYTYEQYF.

Comments on this clone: The sample carries other DNA sequences with the same CDR3. The chain combines TRBV19 with TRBJ2-2, with TRBD1 as a possible D gene (5 bases). The CDR3 consists of 14 residues. CDR1 and CDR2 (germline): LNHDA, SQIVND (reference sequence). The V gene lost 3 bases and the J gene lost 3 bases, with 8 bases spanning the gap. The chain's CDR3 is CASSIVRDTGELFF. Written as DNA, the CDR3 is TGTGCCAGTAGTATCGTCAGGGACACCGGGGAGCTGTTTTTT.

The rearrangement uses TRBV19 and TRBJ2-1; perhaps TRBD2 as D (7 bases). With 0 bases removed from V and 2 bases from J, the gap between germline ends came to 17 bases. The germline gives CDR1 LNHDA, CDR2 SQIVND (reference sequence). This CDR3 is 18 amino acids long. CDR3 coding DNA: TGTGCCAGTAGTATAGATCTACGGGGGGCTCCCCCCTACAATGAGCAGTTCTTC. This encodes CASSIDLRGAPPYNEQFF.

The chain recombines TRBV4-1 with TRBJ1-2; D uncertain. Germline CDR1 MGHRA, CDR2 YSYEKL. The V end lost 1 base, the J end lost 4 bases, and 7 bases lay between the germline ends. CDR3 length: 13 residues. CDR3 residues: CASSQGQFYGYTF. The CDR3 DNA reads as TGCGCCAGCAGCCAAGGGCAGTTCTATGGCTACACCTTC.

The gene calls are TRBV6-5 and TRBJ2-3, with 7 bases aligning to TRBD1. The CDR3 extends over 15 amino acids. V trimming: 3 bases; J trimming: 2 bases; junction bases outside the gene matches: 5. The V gene's germline CDR1 is MNHEY and CDR2 SVGAGI. In nucleotides, the CDR3 is TGTGCCAGCAGTTATTCGGGACAGCTCACAGATACGCAGTATTTT. Protein product: CASSYSGQLTDTQYF.

This sequence joins TRBV19 and TRBJ1-1, with D possibly matching TRBD1 (6 bases). This CDR3 has 16 residues. The germline CDR1 and CDR2 sequences are LNHDA and SQIVND (reference sequence). With 3 bases removed from V and 4 bases from J, the gap between germline ends came to 18 bases. CDR3 region: CASSIYGLGAVTEAFF. As DNA, the CDR3 is TGTGCCAGTAGTATTTACGGTCTGGGGGCCGTCACTGAAGCTTTCTTT.

This clone is medium-sized (0.01 to 0.1%) within its sample. The chain is built from TRBV6-5 and TRBJ1-3; weak D call: TRBD1 (5 bases). V gave up 6 bases and J gave up 0 bases, with 12 bases separating them. The CDR3 totals 15 residues. Germline CDR1 MNHEY, CDR2 SVGAGI. This chain's CDR3 is CASRQQVDSGNTIYF. In nucleotides, the CDR3 is TGTGCCAGCAGGCAACAGGTCGACTCTGGAAACACCATATATTTT.

The chain combines TRBV12-5 with TRBJ1-5, with D uncertain. Deletions cut 4 bases from V and 5 bases from J, with 15 bases between. The CDR3 runs to 15 residues. CDR1 and CDR2 (germline): LGHNT, FRNRAP. As DNA, the CDR3 is TGTGCTAGTGGTTCCCATCAGCCTGGAGATCAGCCCCAGCATTTT. This encodes CASGSHQPGDQPQHF.

CDR3 sequence reads: CASSQGVPWGPGDEQYF. The CDR3 DNA is TGCGCCAGCAGCCAAGGGGTTCCTTGGGGGCCTGGGGACGAGCAGTACTTC. The gene calls are TRBV4-3 and TRBJ2-7; TRBD1 is a possible D gene (6 bases). Per germline, CDR1 LGHNA and CDR2 YSLEER. Deletions cut 1 base from V and 5 bases from J, with 21 bases between. The CDR3 loop spans 17 amino acids.

The genes are TRBV10-3 and TRBJ1-5; 11 bases match TRBD1. Germline loops: CDR1 ENHRY, CDR2 SYGVKD. Trimming cost V 3 bases and J 7 bases; bases outside gene matches: 8. The length of the CDR3 is 16 residues. CDR3 region: CAISDRTGGAWQPQHF. For the CDR3, the DNA is TGTGCCATCAGTGACAGGACAGGGGGCGCGTGGCAGCCCCAGCATTTT.

The chain uses TRBV7-6 and TRBJ2-2; D ambiguous. V was cut by 5 bases and J by 7 bases, with 14 bases left in between. CDR3 length equals 14 residues. Germline V lookup: CDR1 SGHVS, CDR2 FNYEAQ. The CDR3 region is CASSPLRWNGELFF. CDR3 DNA: TGTGCCAGCAGCCCCCTGCGGTGGAACGGGGAGCTGTTTTTT. The full variable domain, in which reference TRBV7-6 and TRBJ2-2 provide the parts outside the CDR3, is GAGVSQSPRYKVTKRGQDVALRCDPISGHVSLYWYRQALGQGPEFLTYFNYEAQQDKSGLPNDRFSAERPEGSISTLTIQRTEQRDSAMYRCASSPLRWNGELFFGEGSRLTVL.

This chain links TRBV5-1 with TRBJ1-1, with D perhaps TRBD1 (6 bases). The germline V gene has CDR1 SGHRS and CDR2 YFSETQ. The CDR3 has 15 amino acids. Trimming shortened V by 0 bases and J by 0 bases, and 9 bases separated the two germline ends. CDR3 region: CASSLAKGVNTEAFF. The CDR3 region has the DNA TGCGCCAGCAGCTTGGCGAAGGGGGTGAACACTGAAGCTTTCTTT.